These 16 T cell receptor beta chains came from one sample sequenced in a study of shared clonotypes between healthy human individuals. Sequenced by immunoSEQ multiplex PCR; TCRdb stores in-frame clones only, minus some. Among some 1,100,000 clones, more than 75% were seen once, and the ten largest hold approximately 0.5%. Input material: memory CD4+ T cells from PBMCs. As for subset: CD45RA-negative fraction. The receptors were sampled from a man younger than 30 in good health. Some clones in this sample may be carry-over from other donors' samples.

This clone was observed once. The chain is built from TRBV2 and TRBJ2-5; unclear D gene. The DNA end lines up better with TRBJ2-7; the J call may be wrong. Germline V gene sequence: CDR1 SNHLY, CDR2 FYNNEI. The CDR3 is made up of 11 amino acids. This CDR3 is CASTGSYEQYF. CDR3 DNA: TGTGCCAGCACAGGATCCTACGAGCAGTACTTC.

In nucleotides, the CDR3 is TGTGCCAGCAGTCCTCAGACAAGGGCCACGCCGGGCTACACCTTC. Translation gives CASSPQTRATPGYTF. The rearrangement links TRBV27 to TRBJ1-2; D not resolved. Looked up from germline, CDR1 is MNHEY and CDR2 is SMNVEV (reference sequence). V lost 5 bases, J lost 8 bases, and 21 bases lay in between. This CDR3 has 15 residues.

This clone was picked up one time. V and J are TRBV28 and TRBJ2-4, with D perhaps matching TRBD2 (6 bases). Trimming left V 4 bases short and J 0 bases short, with 16 bases between. CDR1 and CDR2 (germline): MDHEN, SYDVKM. The CDR3 spans 17 residues. The CDR3 region is CASSSGGGTLAKNIQYF. In nucleotides, the CDR3 is TGTGCCAGCAGTTCGGGTGGGGGGACCTTAGCCAAAAACATTCAGTACTTC.

V is TRBV4-1 and J is TRBJ2-7; D ambiguous. Per germline, CDR1 MGHRA and CDR2 YSYEKL. V gave up 4 bases and J gave up 0 bases, with 13 bases separating them. The CDR3 has 15 amino acids. The CDR3 loop is CASSRDTASSYEQYF. As DNA, the CDR3 is TGCGCCAGCAGCCGGGATACAGCGAGCTCCTACGAGCAGTACTTC.

The chain combines TRBV5-1 with TRBJ1-4, with D possibly being TRBD1 (5 bases). Germline lookup yields CDR1 SGHRS and CDR2 YFSETQ. This CDR3 has 14 residues. V was cut by 4 bases and J by 8 bases, with 15 bases left in between. The CDR3 bases are TGCGCCAGCAGCCGGGGGGTCCCGCCAGAAAAACTGTTTTTT. This translates into CASSRGVPPEKLFF.

The gene calls are TRBV6-1 and TRBJ2-7, with a tentative D call TRBD2 (7 bases). Germline CDR1 MNHNS, CDR2 SASEGT. The CDR3 is 13 residues long. V was trimmed by 4 bases and J by 6 bases, leaving 13 bases between them. For the CDR3, the DNA is TGTGCCAGCAGTGGGTATGGGGGGGCCGAGCAGTACTTC. It is translated as CASSGYGGAEQYF.

In nucleotides, the CDR3 is TGCGCCAGCATCGCCCACGGAGGGGGCGGTCCCTACGAGCAGTACTTC. Translating gives CASIAHGGGGPYEQYF. The chain combines TRBV5-1 with TRBJ2-7; TRBD1 might be the D (7 bases). Germline values: CDR1 SGHRS, CDR2 YFSETQ. The length of the CDR3 is 16 residues. V was trimmed by 6 bases and J by 2 bases, leaving 21 bases between them.

This clone appeared a single time. V usage is TRBV6-1 and J usage is TRBJ2-6; D not resolved. CDR1 MNHNS and CDR2 SASEGT come from the germline V gene. The V gene lost 3 bases and the J gene lost 0 bases, with 15 bases spanning the gap. CDR3 length: 18 amino acids. The CDR3 reads CASSDPLRPSSGANVLTF. In nucleotides, the CDR3 is TGTGCCAGCAGTGACCCCCTCAGGCCCAGCTCTGGGGCCAACGTCCTGACTTTC.

This clone has a single count. V and J are TRBV27 and TRBJ1-3; 9 bases align to TRBD1. The CDR3 consists of 14 residues. Germline V lookup: CDR1 MNHEY, CDR2 SMNVEV (reference sequence). Trimming at V came to 6 bases and at J to 8 bases, leaving 8 bases not matched to a gene. For the CDR3, the DNA is TGTGCCAGCAGAACACAGGGGGCGCTAGACACCATATATTTT. Its translation: CASRTQGALDTIYF.

This clone showed up just a few times. The chain joins TRBV2 to TRBJ2-1; D remains ambiguous. The length of the CDR3 is 14 residues. The V gene lost 3 bases and the J gene lost 7 bases, with 13 bases spanning the gap. CDR1 is SNHLY and CDR2 is FYNNEI in the germline V gene. Here the CDR3 DNA reads TGTGCCAGCAGTGACGATAGGGTCTATAATGAGCAGTTCTTC. As protein: CASSDDRVYNEQFF.

The gene calls are TRBV11-2 and TRBJ1-1, with D possibly TRBD1 on 6 matching bases. Germline V gene data show CDR1 as SGHAT and CDR2 as FQNNGV. This CDR3 is 14 amino acids long. Trimming cost V 7 bases and J 2 bases, with 14 bases left between them. The CDR3 reads CASTSSGGNTEAFF. Here the CDR3 DNA reads TGTGCCAGCACATCCTCCGGGGGCAACACTGAAGCTTTCTTT.

The J gene is TRBJ2-3, the V gene TRBV5-1; D is uncertain. V shed 6 bases and J shed 0 bases, with 14 bases lying between them. The CDR3 is 15 residues long. The germline CDR1 and CDR2 sequences are SGHRS and YFSETQ. The CDR3 is CASNPWVGSTDTQYF. The CDR3 nucleotides are TGCGCCAGCAATCCCTGGGTGGGGAGCACAGATACGCAGTATTTT.

The chain links TRBV6-1 to TRBJ2-7; D ambiguous. Germline values: CDR1 MNHNS, CDR2 SASEGT. This CDR3 is 15 amino acids long. V lost 4 bases and J 1 base, leaving 14 bases between the germline ends. The CDR3 DNA follows: TGTGCCAGCAGTGTCCGGGCGCGGCAGTCCTACGAGCAGTACTTC. Translating it yields CASSVRARQSYEQYF.

The chain recombines TRBV28 with TRBJ1-5, with TRBD1 matching 10 bases. V gave up 3 bases and J gave up 11 bases; unmatched junction bases: 10. Germline V gives CDR1 MDHEN, CDR2 SYDVKM. The CDR3 runs 15 residues. The CDR3 sequence is CASSLGGQGVKAQHF. Written as DNA, the CDR3 is TGTGCCAGCAGTTTGGGAGGACAGGGGGTTAAGGCCCAGCATTTT.

Remarks on this clone: The junction departs from the called germline gene at one end, perhaps through a read error. The chain links TRBV2 to TRBJ2-7, with D perhaps TRBD1 (7 bases). Germline V lookup: CDR1 SNHLY, CDR2 FYNNEI. CDR3 size: 15 residues. DNA for the CDR3: TGTGCCAGCATGTACGAACCCGGGACAGCGGAAGGGGGAGGTTTC. It specifies CASMYEPGTAEGGGF. Full variable domain (rest looked up from reference TRBV2 and TRBJ2-7): EPEVTQTPSHQVTQMGQEVILRCVPISNHLYFYWYRQILGQKVEFLVSFYNNEISEKSEIFDDQFSVERPDGSNFTLKIRSTKLEDSAMYFCASMYEPGTAEGGGFGPGTRLTVT.

Remarks on this clone: The same CDR3 is also encoded by other DNA sequences in this sample. The V gene is TRBV5-1, the J gene TRBJ2-7; no reliable D call. V lost 1 base to trimming and J lost 5 bases, with 7 bases between them. This CDR3 has 12 residues. The germline CDR1 and CDR2 sequences are SGHRS and YFSETQ. The CDR3 DNA sequence: TGCGCCAGCAGCTTGCCCGCCGACGAGCAGTACTTC. The encoded protein is CASSLPADEQYF.